These 27 T cell receptor beta chains came from one sample sequenced in a study of spatial heterogeneity in lung cancer. Study findings and constraints: Tumoral mutation counts were tracked by counts of expanded intratumoral alpha and beta TCRs.

The sample's time point: sample taken at primary tumor resection. TCRdb redid the calling of the 5' RACE reads with MiXCR, one entry per CDR3 protein. The sample includes 4,500 to 5,000 distinct CDR3 sequences, around 12% of them seen just once. The antigens these receptors bind are not known. The material sequenced was lung tumor tissue, taken at surgery. The receptor source for this set is a male donor with early-stage non-small cell lung cancer.

Comments on this clonotype: A junction boundary mismatches the germline segment, possibly from a read error. As an off-target read in a library built for alpha chains, this beta chain has a frequency of little significance. This chain connects TRBV20-1 to TRBJ1-4; D remains ambiguous. This CDR3 contains 11 residues. Germline assignment: CDR1 DFQATT and CDR2 SNEGSKA (reference sequence). The CDR3 sequence: CSAIRVGIGLF. CDR3 DNA sequence: TGCAGTGCAATCCGGGTCGGGATCGGGCTTTTT.

The table lists this clonotype with many counts. Being off target in a library aimed at alpha chains, this beta chain has a size of little meaning. The chain combines TRBV4-3 with TRBJ2-1, with D perhaps TRBD1 or TRBD2 (5 bases each). V lost 1 base, J lost 8 bases, and 15 bases lay in between. CDR3 length: 15 amino acids. CDR1 and CDR2 from the germline V gene are LGHNA and YSLEER. The CDR3 region is CASSQGERMGHEQFF. In nucleotides, the CDR3 is TGCGCCAGCAGCCAAGGAGAGCGGATGGGGCATGAGCAGTTCTTC.

This clonotype was observed at least ten times. The library was designed around alpha chains, so this beta chain is a stray read whose abundance carries little weight. The rearrangement joins TRBV6-2 or TRBV6-3 to TRBJ2-1, with D unclear. Trimming stripped 6 bases from V and 8 bases from J, with 17 bases between. Germline values: CDR1 MNHEY, CDR2 SVGEGT. CDR3 size: 14 residues. CDR3: CASRDADFPDEQFF. DNA for the CDR3: TGTGCCAGCAGGGACGCGGATTTCCCGGATGAGCAGTTCTTC.

This clonotype has ten or more counts. This beta chain is an unintended read in a library built for alpha chains; its size means little. CDR3 protein: CASSPGTSGDLLRHTQYF. CDR3 DNA sequence: TGTGCCAGCAGTCCCGGGACTAGCGGAGACCTTCTACGCCATACGCAGTATTTT. The chain links TRBV28 to TRBJ2-3, with TRBD2 matching 11 bases. The CDR3 runs 18 residues. The J segment lost 7 bases and the V segment lost 5 bases, leaving 17 bases of the junction unmatched. Germline CDR1 and CDR2: MDHEN and SYDVKM.

A remark on this clonotype: Since it is a stray read in a library aimed at alpha chains, this beta chain has a size that is not meaningful. The rearrangement joins TRBV2 to TRBJ2-2; D is uncertain. Per the germline V gene, CDR1 is SNHLY and CDR2 is FYNNEI. CDR3 length equals 13 residues. V was shortened by 6 bases and J by 1 base, with 6 bases between the two germline ends. CDR3 loop: CASSWENTGELFF. CDR3 coding DNA: TGTGCCAGCAGCTGGGAGAACACCGGGGAGCTGTTTTTT.

This clonotype is medium-sized within its sample. Because this beta chain is a stray read in a library intended to capture alpha chains, its abundance should not be given much weight. The chain joins TRBV7-2 to TRBJ1-5; D is unresolved. CDR1 and CDR2 from the germline V gene are SGHTA and FQGNSA. The ends were cut back, 4 bases at V and 4 bases at J, with 11 bases in the middle. The CDR3 is made up of 14 amino acids. The CDR3 sequence: CASSSGRRNQPQHF. DNA for the CDR3: TGTGCCAGCAGCTCCGGACGGAGGAATCAGCCCCAGCATTTT.

By share, this clonotype counts as medium-sized. Because the library targeted alpha chains, this beta chain is an off-target read whose size means little. The V and J genes are TRBV20-1 and TRBJ2-5; 7 bases align to TRBD1. Per the germline V gene, CDR1 is DFQATT and CDR2 is SNEGSKA (reference sequence). This CDR3 has 12 residues. The ends lost 4 bases at V and 3 bases at J; junction bases unmatched: 2. CDR3 DNA: TGCAGTGCTACCGGGACAGAAGAGACCCAGTACTTC. It encodes CSATGTEETQYF.

This clonotype came up many times. Because this beta chain is a stray read in a library intended to capture alpha chains, its abundance should not be given much weight. The chain joins TRBV20-1 to TRBJ2-1; D is unclear. CDR3 size: 14 residues. The germline V gene has CDR1 DFQATT and CDR2 SNEGSKA (reference sequence). Deletions cut 0 bases from V and 4 bases from J, with 10 bases between. CDR3 in amino acids: CSAREQTDYNEQFF. The CDR3, as DNA: TGCAGTGCTAGAGAGCAGACGGATTACAATGAGCAGTTCTTC.

Sample share makes this clonotype medium-sized. Found in a library prepared for alpha chains, this beta chain is an off-target read, and its abundance has little meaning. The chain links TRBV4-3 to TRBJ2-1, with TRBD2 matching 7 bases. V shed 0 bases, J shed 4 bases, and the junction held 3 bases outside the gene matches. The V gene's germline CDR1 is LGHNA and CDR2 YSLEER. The CDR3 runs 15 residues. CDR3 in amino acids: CASSQERELYNEQFF. The CDR3 DNA follows: TGCGCCAGCAGCCAAGAGCGGGAGTTGTACAATGAGCAGTTCTTC.

This clonotype was counted many times. Since the library was made to target alpha chains, this beta chain is a stray read and its abundance is not meaningful. The V call is TRBV20-1, the J call TRBJ2-5; D possibly corresponds to TRBD2 (7 bases). CDR1 and CDR2 from the germline V gene are DFQATT and SNEGSKA (reference sequence). Trimming cost V 6 bases and J 0 bases, with 11 bases left between them. The CDR3 extends over 13 amino acids. The CDR3 spells CSAGGQDQETQYF. CDR3 DNA: TGCAGTGCGGGGGGGCAGGACCAAGAGACCCAGTACTTC.

Ten or more counts support this clonotype. Because the library targeted alpha chains, this beta chain is an off-target read whose size means little. The genes are TRBV7-8 and TRBJ2-7; 8 positions agree with TRBD2. The CDR3 runs 16 residues. Germline assignment: CDR1 SGHVS and CDR2 FQNEAQ. V shed 5 bases and J 4 bases; nucleotides not matched to a gene: 13. For the CDR3, the DNA is TGTGCCAGCAGCCTCACTAGCGGCGCCGTGCATTACGAGCAGTACTTC. Encoded protein: CASSLTSGAVHYEQYF.

This clonotype is medium-sized. A library prepared for alpha chains yielded this beta chain as an off-target read; its size is of little meaning. The chain links TRBV7-2 to TRBJ2-6; TRBD2 matches at 9 bases. This CDR3 spans 18 amino acids. CDR1 is SGHTA, CDR2 FQGNSA, per germline. V gave up 1 base and J gave up 0 bases; unmatched junction bases: 4. CDR3 DNA sequence: TGTGCCAGCAGCTTAGTTGGCGGGGGGGCCTCTGGGGCCAACGTCCTGACTTTC. Translating gives CASSLVGGGASGANVLTF. Full variable domain (rest looked up from reference TRBV7-2 and TRBJ2-6): GAGVSQSPSNKVTEKGKDVELRCDPISGHTALYWYRQSLGQGLEFLIYFQGNSAPDKSGLPSDRFSAERTGGSVSTLTIQRTQQEDSAVYLCASSLVGGGASGANVLTFGAGSRLTVL.

Worth noting for this clonotype: A library prepared for alpha chains yielded this beta chain as an off-target read; its size is of little meaning. The V gene is TRBV6-5, the J gene TRBJ1-1, with D possibly matching TRBD1 (6 bases). CDR1 and CDR2 from the germline V gene are MNHEY and SVGAGI. V lost 5 bases, J lost 14 bases, and 15 bases lay in between. This CDR3 has 11 amino acids. CDR3 sequence (DNA): TGTGCCAGCAGTATGGGCCTGGACAGCTTCTTT. It specifies CASSMGLDSFF.

This clonotype is medium-sized by share. This beta chain is a stray read from a library made for alpha chains; its abundance is not meaningful. The J gene is TRBJ2-3, the V gene TRBV29-1, with no clear D. CDR1 is SQVTM, CDR2 ANQGSEA, per germline. This CDR3 is 13 amino acids long. V was trimmed by 6 bases and J by 4 bases, leaving 14 bases between them. The CDR3 is CSVRWVGADTQYF. As DNA, the CDR3 is TGCAGCGTCCGCTGGGTGGGCGCAGATACGCAGTATTTT.

This clonotype was counted at least ten times. As an off-target read in a library built for alpha chains, this beta chain has a frequency of little significance. The rearrangement joins TRBV20-1 to TRBJ2-3; 7 bases match TRBD1. The CDR3 loop spans 16 amino acids. V lost 6 bases and J lost 4; bases outside the gene matches: 16. Per germline, CDR1 DFQATT and CDR2 SNEGSKA (reference sequence). CDR3 amino acids: CSANRAGTVRADTQYF. In DNA, the CDR3 is TGCAGTGCAAACCGAGCCGGGACAGTGCGGGCAGATACGCAGTATTTT.

Notes on this clonotype: The size of this beta chain means little, since it is a stray read in a library made for alpha chains. CDR3 DNA sequence: TGCGCCAGCAGTGGGACAGGGGGTAGGGATCAGCCCCAGCATTTT. It specifies CASSGTGGRDQPQHF. The chain couples TRBV10-2 to TRBJ1-5; 10 bases agree with TRBD1. Trimming removed 4 bases from V and 5 bases from J; junction bases left unmatched: 5. This CDR3 is built from 15 residues. Germline V gene lookup returns CDR1 WSHSY and CDR2 SAAADI.

This clonotype appeared many times. With the library built for alpha chains, this beta chain is off target and its frequency is not meaningful. The rearrangement links TRBV5-1 to TRBJ1-6; D call uncertain. This CDR3 contains 14 residues. With 4 bases removed from V and 11 bases from J, the gap between germline ends came to 16 bases. Germline CDR1 reads SGHRS; CDR2 reads YFSETQ. The CDR3 region is CASSLGGIIAPLHF. CDR3 DNA: TGCGCCAGCAGCCTGGGAGGGATTATCGCACCCCTCCACTTT.

This clonotype has a count of ten or more. Found in a library prepared for alpha chains, this beta chain is an off-target read, and its abundance has little meaning. The chain uses TRBV15 and TRBJ1-5; D unclear. Trimming removed 0 bases from V and 0 bases from J, with 18 bases in between. Germline values: CDR1 LNHNV, CDR2 YYDKDF (reference sequence). The CDR3 extends over 19 amino acids. DNA for the CDR3: TGTGCCACCAGCAGAGAAAATAGCGGGTGGGAGAATAGCAATCAGCCCCAGCATTTT. It is translated as CATSRENSGWENSNQPQHF.

This clonotype was counted at least ten times. This beta chain is off target for a library built for alpha chains, so its abundance means little. This chain connects TRBV20-1 to TRBJ2-3, with 7 bases identical to TRBD1. The CDR3 contains 14 residues. Unmatched junction bases numbered 4, after V lost 4 bases and J lost 0 bases. Germline lookup yields CDR1 DFQATT and CDR2 SNEGSKA (reference sequence). The CDR3 region has the DNA TGCAGTGCTAAGTCAGGGGGAAGCACAGATACGCAGTATTTT. Translating gives CSAKSGGSTDTQYF.

By share, this clonotype counts as medium-sized. In a library made to pick up alpha chains, this beta chain is a stray read with a size that means little. The chain employs TRBV7-9 and TRBJ1-1; no firm D call. V lost 5 bases and J lost 2, with 18 bases in between. The CDR3 loop spans 16 amino acids. The germline V gene encodes CDR1 SEHNR and CDR2 FQNEAQ (reference sequence). CDR3 sequence reads: CASSPPRTTDNTEAFF. In DNA form, the CDR3 reads TGTGCCAGCAGCCCTCCCCGGACGACCGACAACACTGAAGCTTTCTTT.

This clonotype appeared many times. Because this beta chain is a stray read in a library intended to capture alpha chains, its abundance should not be given much weight. The gene calls are TRBV29-1 and TRBJ1-2; D uncertain. Trimming took off 3 bases at V and 3 bases at J, with 14 bases between the two ends. The CDR3 contains 14 residues. Germline-derived CDR1 and CDR2 are SQVTM and ANQGSEA. The chain's CDR3 is CSVEPSGGDYGYTF. DNA of the CDR3: TGCAGCGTTGAGCCCTCCGGAGGCGACTATGGCTACACCTTC. The whole variable domain, remainder taken from reference TRBV29-1 and TRBJ1-2, is SAVISQKPSRDICQRGTSLTIQCQVDSQVTMMFWYRQQPGQSLTLIATANQGSEATYESGFVIDKFPISRPNLTFSTLTVSNMSPEDSSIYLCSVEPSGGDYGYTFGSGTRLTVV.

This clonotype appeared many times. This beta chain is a stray sequence in a library constructed for alpha chains; its clone size is not meaningful. This sequence joins TRBV7-2 and TRBJ2-7; 9 positions agree with TRBD1. Germline-derived CDR1 and CDR2 are SGHTA and FQGNSA. This CDR3 comprises 14 residues. J lost 2 bases, V lost 3 bases, and 2 bases had no gene match. CDR3 sequence reads: CASSLDRGPYEQYF. The CDR3 DNA follows: TGTGCCAGCAGCTTGGACAGGGGCCCCTACGAGCAGTACTTC.

The sample holds one count of this clonotype. As an off-target read in a library built for alpha chains, this beta chain has a frequency of little significance. The chain combines TRBV18 with TRBJ2-3; 8 nucleotides line up with TRBD2. V gave up 3 bases and J gave up 4 bases; unmatched junction bases: 6. CDR3 length equals 15 residues. Germline lookup yields CDR1 KGHSH and CDR2 LQKENI. The CDR3 is CASSPRGGLSDTQYF. The CDR3 DNA is TGTGCCAGCTCACCCCGCGGGGGGCTCTCAGATACGCAGTATTTT.

This clonotype was counted only a few times. Being off target in a library aimed at alpha chains, this beta chain has a size of little meaning. The chain couples TRBV7-9 to TRBJ1-1, with D possibly being TRBD1 (5 bases). Germline V lookup: CDR1 SEHNR, CDR2 FQNEAQ (reference sequence). The CDR3 is 16 residues long. Deletions cut 5 bases from V and 7 bases from J, with 23 bases between. As DNA, the CDR3 is TGTGCCAGCAGCCACCCGGGGCCCCGGGGAAATTTTGAAGCTTTCTTT. This encodes CASSHPGPRGNFEAFF.

This clonotype was found many times. Little can be read into the size of this beta chain, an off-target read in a library designed for alpha chains. The V call is TRBV28, the J call TRBJ2-5, with 9 bases lining up with TRBD1. The CDR3 runs to 14 residues. Unmatched junction bases numbered 6, after V lost 5 bases and J lost 5 bases. Germline CDR1 is MDHEN and CDR2 is SYDVKM. The CDR3 nucleotides read TGTGCCAGCAGTGACCACAGGGGGCGGGAGACCCAGTACTTC. Translating it yields CASSDHRGRETQYF.

At least ten counts were recorded for this clonotype. This beta chain is a stray sequence in a library constructed for alpha chains; its clone size is not meaningful. V and J are TRBV4-3 and TRBJ2-7; 9 bases line up with TRBD1. Germline loops: CDR1 LGHNA, CDR2 YSLEER. This CDR3 region has 15 residues. With 1 base clipped from V and 2 bases from J, the junction kept 3 bases outside the gene matches. The CDR3 here is CASSQGDREAYEQYF. CDR3 bases: TGCGCCAGCAGCCAAGGGGACAGGGAGGCCTACGAGCAGTACTTC.

Concerning this clonotype itself: The library was designed around alpha chains, so this beta chain is a stray read whose abundance carries little weight. The J gene is TRBJ1-1, the V gene TRBV27; D is unresolved. CDR1 and CDR2 (germline): MNHEY, SMNVEV (reference sequence). This CDR3 is 15 amino acids long. Trimming removed 7 bases at V and 4 bases at J, with 19 bases between. The CDR3 bases are TGTGCCAGCACCCCGTTGGTAGGAGGCGGCACTGAAGCTTTCTTT. Its protein product is CASTPLVGGGTEAFF.